This T cell receptor beta chain was observed in a study of cytomegalovirus exposure and HLA in healthy donors. V trimming: 0 bases; J trimming: 6 bases; junction bases outside the gene matches: 7. The CDR3 contains 15 residues. Germline values: CDR1 LGHNA, CDR2 YSLEER. This clone has a handful of counts. Primers for the PCR totalled 60 Vbeta and 13 Jbeta. The repertoire was sequenced with immunoSEQ multiplex PCR; TCRdb's copy has only in-frame clones and lacks some. The sample lists under 200,000 clones; roughly 80% were seen once. The rearrangement uses TRBV4-3 and TRBJ2-7; TRBD1 matches at 8 bases. This sequence was found in a female donor in good health and CMV-seronegative. The source material was PBMCs. In DNA form, the CDR3 reads TGCGCCAGCAGCCAAGAATTGACTGACAGGGGCGAGCAGTACTTC. Its protein is CASSQELTDRGEQYF.